This T cell receptor (beta chain) appears in the sequencing data of a study of CD8+CD57+ T cells in acquired aplastic anemia listed by TCRdb under 2018. As for the study more broadly: Extracted DNA from sorted CD4+ and CD8+ cells averaged approximately 3.4 ug, ranging from roughly 0.2 to 30 ug. CD8+CD57+ expansion was defined as a frequency above the mean frequency observed in healthy subjects.

Via the germline V gene, CDR1 is ENHRY and CDR2 SYGVKD. The CDR3 measures 12 amino acids from cysteine to phenylalanine. Only the CDR3 DNA stays, 36 bases, in frame from base 1. Cut back by 4 bases and 1 base, the V and J ends lie 4 bases apart. In its sample, this clonotype was seen many times. This clone's antigen is unknown. Per-base qualities were not stored, and no clone one base away is much larger. What the study reported, not specific to this receptor: No significant difference in CD8+ Simpson's diversity was found between patients and healthy controls (P=0.060). Some 31 CD8+ CDR3 sequences were shared between patients and controls but appeared highly expressed in patients and within their immunodominant clones.

TCR beta VDJ combination and CDR3 sequence profiling used genomic DNA as the template. TCR repertoire sequencing was run on an Illumina HiSeq 2000. On the study's bioinformatics: TRBV/TRBJ rearrangement plots, CDR3 size and DJ length profiles, and Simpson's diversity index were used to assess repertoires. Whichever DNA sequence was most abundant in the deep sequencing data was defined as the immunodominant clone. CDR3 amino acid sequences were screened for sharing across subjects and were compared with published repertoires and the VDJdb database. Using fastp at Q25 and MiXCR, TCRdb reprocessed the public reads and kept productive beta chains. All rows with the same CDR3 protein become a single entry with the most common DNA and genes. The V and J calls reflect TCRdb's pipeline rather than the authors' work. For this sample there are about 200,000 distinct CDR3 sequences; approximately 65% appear just once. The top ten constitute roughly 50% of the sample.

Flow cytometry had shown CD8+CD57+ cell expansion in the patients selected for sequencing. Severe acquired aplastic anemia was diagnosed in all patients according to International Study of Aplastic Anemia and Agranulocytosis and Camitta criteria. No patient had received any therapy when blood was sampled. TCR repertoires of sorted CD4+ and CD8+ blood T cells from severe aplastic anemia patients and healthy subjects were deep-sequenced in the study. Patients were enrolled in the USA under clinicaltrials.gov protocols 00001620, 01623167, 00001397, 00071045, 00081523 and 00961064. Ficoll-Paque density gradient centrifugation was used to isolate peripheral blood mononuclear cells. Before DNA extraction, CD4+ and CD8+ T cells were sorted with FACS or magnetic beads.

The sample taken for sequencing was sorted CD4+, CD8+, or CD8+CD57+ T cells (not recorded which) from PBMCs. The V and J segments used are TRBV10-3 and TRBJ1-1; the D gene remains uncertain. The source of this sequence is a human donor with aplastic anemia. The CDR3 reads CAISAANTEAFF. The nucleotides read TGTGCCATCAGTGCCGCGAACACTGAAGCTTTCTTT.